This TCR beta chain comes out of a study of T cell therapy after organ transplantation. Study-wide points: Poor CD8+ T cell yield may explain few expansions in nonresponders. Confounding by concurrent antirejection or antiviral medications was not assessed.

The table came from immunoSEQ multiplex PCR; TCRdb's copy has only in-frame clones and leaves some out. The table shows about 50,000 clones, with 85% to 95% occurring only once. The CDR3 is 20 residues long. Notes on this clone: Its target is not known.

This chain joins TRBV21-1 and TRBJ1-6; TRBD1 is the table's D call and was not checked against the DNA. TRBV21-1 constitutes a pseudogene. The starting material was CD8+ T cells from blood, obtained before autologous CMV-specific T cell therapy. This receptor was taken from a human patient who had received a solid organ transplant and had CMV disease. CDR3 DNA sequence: TGTGCCAGCAGCAAAAGGACAACGGGACAGGGGAGCTCCTATAATTCACCCCTCCACTTT. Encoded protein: CASSKRTTGQGSSYNSPLHF.